These 20 T cell receptor beta chains were sequenced from one sample in a study of blood T cell repertoires in COVID-19. Some clones are missing from TCRdb's copy, which holds only in-frame ones; the method was immunoSEQ multiplex PCR. Here the sample spans over 250,000 clones, 86% being singletons. Sequencing was performed on peripheral blood. These receptors were taken from a woman aged 65 to 85 with COVID-19, enrolled during active disease.

The chain links TRBV27 to TRBJ2-7, with TRBD2 identical over 8 bases. This CDR3 region has 16 residues. Germline values: CDR1 MNHEY, CDR2 SMNVEV (reference sequence). V was clipped by 0 bases and J by 0 bases; unmatched bases: 4. CDR3 nucleotide sequence: TGTGCCAGCAGTTTATCGGCGGGGGGCCTCTCCTACGAGCAGTACTTC. This translates into CASSLSAGGLSYEQYF.

This clone was recorded once. The genes are TRBV5-1 and TRBJ1-1, with 11 nucleotides matching TRBD1. This CDR3 has 16 residues. Trimming took 5 bases from V and 1 from J; bases not matched to a gene: 7. Germline V CDR1 and CDR2: SGHRS, YFSETQ. For the CDR3, the DNA is TGCGCCAGCAGTCCGGGACAGGGGGTCCGGAACACTGAAGCTTTCTTT. It yields the protein CASSPGQGVRNTEAFF.

This clone was counted between two and nine times. DNA of the CDR3: TGTGCCAGCAGCAAGGGACTAGCGGGGGTCCTTTCCTACAATGAGCAGTTCTTC. As protein: CASSKGLAGVLSYNEQFF. The V and J genes are TRBV13 and TRBJ2-1, with 14 bases lining up with TRBD2. J lost 1 base, V lost 5 bases, and 7 bases had no gene match. Per the germline V gene, CDR1 is PRHDT and CDR2 is FYEKMQ (reference sequence). This CDR3 comprises 18 residues. Together with reference TRBV13 and TRBJ2-1, the CDR3 gives the full variable domain: AAGVIQSPRHLIKEKRETATLKCYPIPRHDTVYWYQQGPGQDPQFLISFYEKMQSDKGSIPDRFSAQQFSDYHSELNMSSLELGDSALYFCASSKGLAGVLSYNEQFFGPGTRLTVL.

V and J are TRBV29-1 and TRBJ2-7; D is ambiguous. The CDR3 totals 12 residues. With 2 bases removed from V and 6 bases from J, the gap between germline ends came to 11 bases. Germline V gives CDR1 SQVTM, CDR2 ANQGSEA. The CDR3 DNA is TGCAGCGTTGAACATGAGAGGCGCGAGCAGTACTTC. This codes for CSVEHERREQYF.

The gene calls are TRBV2 and TRBJ2-3; D possibly corresponds to TRBD1 (6 bases). Trimming removed 4 bases at V and 2 bases at J, with 13 bases between. Per the germline V gene, CDR1 is SNHLY and CDR2 is FYNNEI. The CDR3 sequence is 15 residues long. CDR3 nucleotide sequence: TGTGCCAGCAGTGGGCAGGGGCGCGCCACAGATACGCAGTATTTT. This codes for CASSGQGRATDTQYF.

The chain links TRBV15 to TRBJ1-5; TRBD1 aligns across 9 bases. Trimming at V came to 0 bases and at J to 4 bases, leaving 1 base not matched to a gene. The CDR3 is 15 amino acids. Germline assignment: CDR1 LNHNV and CDR2 YYDKDF (reference sequence). The CDR3 region has the DNA TGTGCCACCAGCAGAGACGACAGGGGGAATCAGCCCCAGCATTTT. Protein: CATSRDDRGNQPQHF.

This sequence joins TRBV3-1 (or the pseudogene TRBV3-2) and TRBJ2-7; 10 nucleotides align to TRBD2. This CDR3 has 13 amino acids. CDR1 and CDR2 (germline): LGHDT, YNNKEL (reference sequence). V lost 3 bases to trimming and J lost 12 bases; unmatched junction nucleotides: 8. The CDR3 DNA follows: TGTGCCAGCAGCCATTCGTTAGCGGGGGGTTTGTACTTC. Protein: CASSHSLAGGLYF.

The chain has TRBV12-5 and TRBJ2-5; TRBD1 matches 10 bases. The J segment lost 2 bases and the V segment lost 5 bases, leaving 5 bases of the junction unmatched. Germline-derived CDR1 and CDR2 are LGHNT and FRNRAP. The CDR3 extends over 15 amino acids. CDR3 in amino acids: CASGRGQGTQETQYF. The DNA for the CDR3 is TGTGCTAGTGGTCGGGGACAGGGGACACAAGAGACCCAGTACTTC.

The chain employs TRBV6-5 and TRBJ2-7; D perhaps matches TRBD1 (7 bases). The germline gives CDR1 MNHEY, CDR2 SVGAGI. Trimming left V 6 bases short and J 1 base short, with 13 bases between. The CDR3 totals 14 residues. The CDR3 sequence: CASRPAGQSYEQYF. CDR3 DNA: TGTGCCAGCAGGCCGGCGGGACAGTCCTACGAGCAGTACTTC.

The rearrangement joins TRBV6-1 to TRBJ1-1; no clear D gene. Trimming took off 2 bases at V and 6 bases at J, with 10 bases between the two ends. The germline V gene encodes CDR1 MNHNS and CDR2 SASEGT. This CDR3 has 13 residues. CDR3 amino acids: CASSEFGIPEAFF. In DNA form, the CDR3 reads TGTGCCAGCAGTGAATTCGGGATCCCTGAAGCTTTCTTT.

The chain links TRBV5-1 to TRBJ1-2, with 9 nucleotides matching TRBD1. The CDR3 is made up of 14 amino acids. The V gene end was trimmed by 2 bases and the J gene end by 6 bases; junction bases not matched to a gene: 5. From germline, CDR1 is SGHRS and CDR2 YFSETQ. The DNA for the CDR3 is TGCGCCAGCAGCTTAACAGGGGGCGAAAATGGCTACACCTTC. Translated, it gives CASSLTGGENGYTF.

The chain has TRBV9 and TRBJ2-1, with TRBD2 matching over 12 bases. V shed 0 bases, J shed 9 bases, and the junction held 10 bases outside the gene matches. The CDR3 loop spans 17 amino acids. Germline V gene data show CDR1 as SGDLS and CDR2 as YYNGEE. The CDR3 region is CASSVGGLAGGPGEQFF. CDR3 DNA sequence: TGTGCCAGCAGCGTAGGTGGCCTAGCGGGGGGGCCCGGTGAGCAGTTCTTC.

This chain connects TRBV5-8 to TRBJ1-4; D remains ambiguous. The length of the CDR3 is 15 residues. V shed 0 bases and J shed 8 bases, with 14 bases lying between them. Germline CDR1 reads SGHTS; CDR2 reads YDEGEE. DNA of the CDR3: TGTGCCAGCAGCTTGGCCAGTCACGGCGGGGAAAAACTGTTTTTT. This codes for CASSLASHGGEKLFF.

The V gene is TRBV12-5, the J gene TRBJ2-7, with D uncertain. Germline CDR1 and CDR2: LGHNT and FRNRAP. The V and J ends lost 4 bases and 3 bases respectively, with 4 bases between them. The CDR3 contains 11 residues. CDR3 DNA sequence: TGTGCTAGTGGTTCTTACTACGAGCAGTACTTC. It is translated as CASGSYYEQYF.

The chain joins TRBV18 to TRBJ1-2; TRBD1 matches at 9 bases. Looked up from germline, CDR1 is KGHSH and CDR2 is LQKENI. CDR3 length: 15 amino acids. Trimming at V came to 2 bases and at J to 7 bases, leaving 8 bases not matched to a gene. The CDR3 coding sequence is TGTGCCAGCTCACCAACAGTCGGGACAGGGTTTGGCTACACCTTC. Its protein is CASSPTVGTGFGYTF.

The chain recombines TRBV5-1 with TRBJ1-1; D is uncertain. Between the trimmed V and J ends, which lost 0 bases and 0 bases, there was a span of 9 bases. Germline V gene lookup returns CDR1 SGHRS and CDR2 YFSETQ. There are 15 residues in the CDR3. CDR3 coding DNA: TGCGCCAGCAGCTTGGTTCCGGGTTTGAACACTGAAGCTTTCTTT. Residues: CASSLVPGLNTEAFF. The full variable domain, with the rest looked up from reference TRBV5-1 and TRBJ1-1, is KAGVTQTPRYLIKTRGQQVTLSCSPISGHRSVSWYQQTPGQGLQFLFEYFSETQRNKGNFPGRFSGRQFSNSRSEMNVSTLELGDSALYLCASSLVPGLNTEAFFGQGTRLTVV.

This clone was seen just once. The chain joins TRBV19 to TRBJ1-5; D remains unclear. CDR1 LNHDA and CDR2 SQIVND come from the germline V gene (reference sequence). CDR3 length: 16 residues. Trimming removed 6 bases at V and 5 bases at J, with 20 bases between. The CDR3 loop is CASRDYPRGVDQPQHF. CDR3 DNA: TGTGCCAGTAGAGATTACCCGCGGGGAGTCGATCAGCCCCAGCATTTT.

The chain links TRBV9 to TRBJ2-6, with D tentatively TRBD2 (6 bases). V gave up 6 bases and J gave up 1 base, with 17 bases separating them. Germline assignment: CDR1 SGDLS and CDR2 YYNGEE. CDR3 length: 17 residues. CDR3 sequence (DNA): TGTGCCAGCAACGGTTACAGAGGGAGGTCTGGGGCCAACGTCCTGACTTTC. This encodes CASNGYRGRSGANVLTF.

A single count supports this clone. This chain uses TRBV6-1 with TRBJ1-1; no reliable D call. The CDR3 contains 15 residues. The germline V and J ends were trimmed by 2 bases and 0 bases, with 10 bases remaining between them. Germline V CDR1 and CDR2: MNHNS, SASEGT. CDR3 bases: TGTGCCAGCAGTGAACAGTTCCTCATGAACACTGAAGCTTTCTTT. This codes for CASSEQFLMNTEAFF.

The V gene is TRBV12-3 or TRBV12-4, the J gene TRBJ2-5; D may be TRBD1 (5 bases). This CDR3 is built from 12 residues. The V end lost 3 bases, the J end lost 5 bases, and 7 bases lay between the germline ends. CDR3 DNA: TGTGCCAGCAGTTTGGGGCTGGAGACCCAGTACTTC. Its translation is CASSLGLETQYF.